The 21 T cell receptor beta chains listed next were all sequenced from one sample in a study of cytomegalovirus exposure and HLA in healthy donors. PCR was performed using 60 Vbeta and 13 Jbeta primers. Data came from immunoSEQ multiplex PCR; TCRdb stores just in-frame clones and leaves some out. The table records 120,000 or so clones, about three quarters of them present only once. Input material: PBMCs. These receptors came from a human donor in good health.

J is TRBJ1-3 and V is TRBV7-8; D call uncertain. Per germline, CDR1 SGHVS and CDR2 FQNEAQ. The CDR3 length is 17 residues. V was pared by 6 bases and J by 0 bases, with 18 bases between. CDR3 amino acids: CASRQIRGPVSGNTIYF. The CDR3 DNA follows: TGTGCCAGCAGACAAATTCGTGGGCCGGTCTCTGGAAACACCATATATTTT.

V and J are TRBV10-3 and TRBJ1-2; 11 bases align to TRBD1. Germline lookup yields CDR1 ENHRY and CDR2 SYGVKD. The CDR3 runs to 14 residues. V dropped 7 bases and J dropped 10; count of bases not matched to a gene: 11. DNA of the CDR3: TGTGCCATCATGGGGGTTTGGACAGGGGGCGACTACACCTTC. It codes for CAIMGVWTGGDYTF.

The chain uses TRBV6-1 and TRBJ1-2; 9 bases are a match to TRBD1. CDR1 and CDR2 (germline): MNHNS, SASEGT. J gave up 5 bases and V 7 bases, and 11 bases lay outside the gene matches. This CDR3 has 15 residues. The CDR3 protein is CASIHGGQGLYGYTF. CDR3 coding DNA: TGTGCCAGCATCCACGGTGGACAGGGGTTATATGGCTACACCTTC.

The V and J genes are TRBV11-2 and TRBJ1-4; D possibly corresponds to TRBD1 (6 bases). In germline, CDR1 is SGHAT, CDR2 FQNNGV. Deletions cut 2 bases from V and 3 bases from J, with 10 bases between. This CDR3 comprises 15 residues. CDR3 DNA: TGTGCCAGCAGCTTACAGGGGTTCGCTAATGAAAAACTGTTTTTT. Translated, it gives CASSLQGFANEKLFF.

The rearrangement links TRBV9 to TRBJ2-3, with 13 bases identical to TRBD2. Germline values: CDR1 SGDLS, CDR2 YYNGEE. The CDR3 has 16 amino acids. With V trimmed by 4 bases and J by 6 bases, 8 bases remained unmatched. The CDR3 nucleotides are TGTGCCAGCAGCTTTCGGACTAGCGGGGGTGGGGATACGCAGTATTTT. Protein sequence: CASSFRTSGGGDTQYF.

This clone has a handful of counts. V and J are TRBV29-1 and TRBJ1-1; unclear D gene. V gave up 6 bases and J gave up 5 bases, with 13 bases separating them. From germline, CDR1 is SQVTM and CDR2 ANQGSEA. CDR3 length: 12 residues. The CDR3 nucleotides read TGCAGCGTCGGTCCGGGAACTACTGAAGCTTTCTTT. Translated: CSVGPGTTEAFF. Together with reference TRBV29-1 and TRBJ1-1, the CDR3 gives the full variable domain: SAVISQKPSRDICQRGTSLTIQCQVDSQVTMMFWYRQQPGQSLTLIATANQGSEATYESGFVIDKFPISRPNLTFSTLTVSNMSPEDSSIYLCSVGPGTTEAFFGQGTRLTVV.

This clone was recorded once. V and J are TRBV28 and TRBJ1-2, with D unresolved. V gave up 5 bases and J gave up 0 bases, with 19 bases separating them. Looked up from germline, CDR1 is MDHEN and CDR2 is SYDVKM. The CDR3 runs to 17 residues. The CDR3 nucleotides are TGTGCCAGCAGTAGTCTTTCGTTGGTCAGATCTAACTATGGCTACACCTTC. Translation gives CASSSLSLVRSNYGYTF.

This clone has a single count. The chain recombines TRBV9 with TRBJ2-3; weak D call: TRBD2 (7 bases). Germline loops: CDR1 SGDLS, CDR2 YYNGEE. Trimming left V 3 bases short and J 1 base short, with 12 bases between. This CDR3 has 15 residues. The CDR3 region is CASSAWEGGTDTQYF. CDR3 nucleotide sequence: TGTGCCAGCAGCGCCTGGGAGGGGGGCACAGATACGCAGTATTTT.

The J gene is TRBJ1-2, the V gene TRBV10-3, with D perhaps TRBD1 (5 bases). The CDR3 consists of 11 residues. Deletions cut 7 bases from V and 8 bases from J, with 11 bases between. Germline-derived CDR1 and CDR2 are ENHRY and SYGVKD. The DNA of the CDR3 is TGTGCCATCACTGGGGACTCAGGCTACACCTTC. It encodes CAITGDSGYTF.

About this clone: At one end the junction does not follow the germline gene, possibly because of a read error. The same CDR3 also results from other DNA sequences found in this sample. The chain uses TRBV6-1 and TRBJ1-1, with D perhaps TRBD1 (5 bases). In germline, CDR1 is MNHNS, CDR2 SASEGT. This CDR3 has 16 residues. DNA for the CDR3: TGTGCTAGCAGTGGACGGGGGGTCCCCATGAACACTGAAGCTTTCTTT. This gives the protein CASSGRGVPMNTEAFF.

V and J are TRBV7-8 and TRBJ1-1; D gene uncertain. Germline assignment: CDR1 SGHVS and CDR2 FQNEAQ. V was shortened by 5 bases and J by 4 bases, with 14 bases between the two germline ends. The CDR3 has 14 residues. CDR3 protein: CASSHFAVTTEAFF. DNA for the CDR3: TGTGCCAGCAGCCACTTTGCGGTTACCACTGAAGCTTTCTTT.

This clone has just a few counts. This sequence joins TRBV5-4 and TRBJ2-7; D is possibly TRBD1 (5 bases). V dropped 2 bases and J dropped 6 bases, with 18 bases sitting between them. Germline V gene sequence: CDR1 SGHNT, CDR2 YYREEE (reference sequence). This CDR3 has 15 amino acids. The DNA for the CDR3 is TGTGCCAGCAGCTTAAGGTTTAACTCCCAGGGCGAGCAGTACTTC. It specifies CASSLRFNSQGEQYF.

This sequence joins TRBV2 and TRBJ2-6; 8 positions match TRBD1. Losses at the gene ends were 8 bases for V and 0 bases for J; bases not matched to a gene: 6. There are 16 residues in the CDR3. Looked up from germline, CDR1 is SNHLY and CDR2 is FYNNEI. This CDR3 reads CASLGQGPSGANVLTF. The CDR3, as DNA: TGTGCCAGCCTCGGACAGGGACCCTCTGGGGCCAACGTCCTGACTTTC.

This rearrangement joins TRBV4-2 to TRBJ2-5; TRBD2 is a possible D gene (5 bases). This CDR3 spans 13 amino acids. Trimming removed 1 base from V and 5 bases from J, with 8 bases in between. Germline V gene data show CDR1 as LGHNA and CDR2 as YNFKEQ. The CDR3 bases are TGTGCCAGCAGCCAAGGACCGGGGGAGACCCAGTACTTC. Protein: CASSQGPGETQYF.

Notes on this clone: Other DNA sequences in this specimen translate into the identical CDR3. The V call is TRBV18, the J call TRBJ2-3, with no clear D. The germline CDR1 and CDR2 sequences are KGHSH and LQKENI. The CDR3 extends over 13 amino acids. The V gene lost 3 bases and the J gene lost 0 bases, with 4 bases spanning the gap. CDR3 sequence (DNA): TGTGCCAGCTCACCCCCTAGCACAGATACGCAGTATTTT. Translated, it gives CASSPPSTDTQYF.

Only one count was recorded for this clone. J is TRBJ2-7 and V is TRBV5-1; D is unclear. Germline V lookup: CDR1 SGHRS, CDR2 YFSETQ. CDR3 length: 15 amino acids. Trimming left V 0 bases short and J 1 base short, with 11 bases between. The CDR3 sequence is CASSLGLTGSYEQYF. DNA for the CDR3: TGCGCCAGCAGCTTGGGCCTTACCGGGTCCTACGAGCAGTACTTC.

The chain couples TRBV2 to TRBJ1-1, with D uncertain. The germline V gene has CDR1 SNHLY and CDR2 FYNNEI. CDR3 length equals 14 residues. The V end lost 5 bases, the J end lost 1 base, and 11 bases lay between the germline ends. Written as DNA, the CDR3 is TGTGCCAGCAGTTACTTACTGAAGAACACTGAAGCTTTCTTT. Encoded protein: CASSYLLKNTEAFF.

The chain combines TRBV5-6 with TRBJ1-5, with D unclear. CDR1 and CDR2 (germline): SGHDT, YYEEEE. The CDR3 covers 13 residues. Deletions cut 0 bases from V and 3 bases from J, with 4 bases between. The CDR3 DNA is TGTGCCAGCAGCTTGGGTTACAATCAGCCCCAGCATTTT. Residues: CASSLGYNQPQHF.

V is TRBV7-5 and J is TRBJ1-5; TRBD1, the D gene given by the table, was not confirmed from the DNA. TRBV7-5 is classified as a pseudogene. The CDR3 contains 14 residues. The CDR3 sequence: CARSQDSGNQPQHF. In DNA, the CDR3 is TGTGCCAGAAGCCAAGACAGCGGCAATCAGCCCCAGCATTTT.

V and J are TRBV10-3 and TRBJ2-7; TRBD2 matches at 8 bases. This CDR3 is built from 14 residues. V was pared by 5 bases and J by 6 bases, with 9 bases of the junction left unmatched. Germline lookup yields CDR1 ENHRY and CDR2 SYGVKD. The CDR3 is CAISQSGGGSEQYF. CDR3 coding DNA: TGTGCCATCAGTCAGAGCGGGGGAGGCTCCGAGCAGTACTTC.

The chain couples TRBV19 to TRBJ1-4, with D maybe TRBD1 (5 bases). The CDR3 spans 15 residues. Germline lookup yields CDR1 LNHDA and CDR2 SQIVND (reference sequence). V lost 3 bases to trimming and J lost 7 bases, with 15 bases between them. In DNA form, the CDR3 reads TGTGCCAGTAGTATTAAGAGGACACTCGGTGAAAAACTGTTTTTT. It is translated as CASSIKRTLGEKLFF.